This T cell receptor beta chain derives from a study of CD8+ T cells in alopecia areata. From germline, CDR1 is SGDLS and CDR2 YYNGEE. This CDR3 contains 14 residues. V dropped 7 bases and J dropped 2; count of bases not matched to a gene: 6. Sequencing used cDNA as its template, made by extracting RNA and reverse transcribing it. Using immunoSEQ multiplex PCR, the repertoire was profiled, and TCRdb retains in-frame clones only, with some absent. Among tens of thousands of clones listed, about three fifths were seen once. The sample holds many counts of this clone. Sequencing was performed on CD8+ T cells sorted from blood, taken at week 0. This receptor was identified in a human donor with alopecia areata. V is TRBV9 and J is TRBJ1-1; 9 bases line up with TRBD1. The CDR3 is CASGTGIGNTEAFF. The CDR3 region has the DNA TGTGCCAGCGGGACAGGGATAGGAAACACTGAAGCTTTCTTT.